This TCR beta chain emerged from a study of T cells in Graves' hyperthyroidism and ophthalmopathy. The germline gives CDR1 DFQATT, CDR2 SNEGSKA (reference sequence). The CDR3 is made up of 14 amino acids. V lost 4 bases and J lost 5, with 17 bases in between. Amplification of TCR beta CDR3 regions was performed using RNA transcripts as template. First-round RT-PCR of the TCR CDR3 relied on the HTBI primer set. TCRdb analysed the multiplex PCR reads with MiXCR anew, one entry per CDR3 protein. The sample holds over 650,000 distinct CDR3 sequences, about 45% seen once. This clonotype was counted between two and nine times.

The sequence was obtained from an adult man with Graves' disease, either hyperthyroidism or ophthalmopathy (not recorded which). The sequenced material came from peripheral blood or thyroid tissue (not recorded which). The chain carries TRBV20-1 and TRBJ1-1, with D perhaps matching TRBD1 (6 bases). DNA of the CDR3: TGCAGTGCTAAAGGTTCCCAGGGGATGACTGAAGCTTTCTTT. Protein product: CSAKGSQGMTEAFF.